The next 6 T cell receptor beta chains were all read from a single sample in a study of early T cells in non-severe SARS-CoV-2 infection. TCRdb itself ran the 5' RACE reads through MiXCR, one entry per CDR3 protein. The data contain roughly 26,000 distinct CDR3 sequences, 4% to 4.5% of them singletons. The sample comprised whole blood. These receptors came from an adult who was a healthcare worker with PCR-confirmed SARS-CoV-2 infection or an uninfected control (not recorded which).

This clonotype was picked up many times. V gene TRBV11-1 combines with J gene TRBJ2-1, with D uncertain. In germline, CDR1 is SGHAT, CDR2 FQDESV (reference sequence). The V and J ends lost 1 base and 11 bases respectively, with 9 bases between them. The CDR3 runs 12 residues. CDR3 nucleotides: TGTGCCAGCAGCTTAGTAGGATACCAGCAGTTCTTC. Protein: CASSLVGYQQFF.

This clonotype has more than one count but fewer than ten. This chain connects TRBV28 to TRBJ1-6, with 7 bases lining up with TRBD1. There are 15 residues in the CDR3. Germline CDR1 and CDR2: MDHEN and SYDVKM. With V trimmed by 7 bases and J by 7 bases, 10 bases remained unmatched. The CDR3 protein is CASTTGRGGNSPLHF. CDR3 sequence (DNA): TGTGCCAGCACCACCGGTCGAGGGGGCAATTCACCCCTCCACTTT.

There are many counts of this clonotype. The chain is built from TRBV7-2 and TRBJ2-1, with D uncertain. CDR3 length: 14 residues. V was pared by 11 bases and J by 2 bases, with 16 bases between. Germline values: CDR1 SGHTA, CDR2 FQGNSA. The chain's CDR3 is CASEPGSPYNEQFF. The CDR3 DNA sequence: TGTGCCTCCGAGCCAGGTAGCCCCTACAATGAGCAGTTCTTC.

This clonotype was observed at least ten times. The CDR3 nucleotides are TGCGCCAGCAGCCTAGGGACAGGGGGCTACGAGCAGTACTTC. Translating gives CASSLGTGGYEQYF. The rearrangement uses TRBV5-1 and TRBJ2-7, with TRBD1 matching 11 bases. From germline, CDR1 is SGHRS and CDR2 YFSETQ. The J segment lost 3 bases and the V segment lost 4 bases, leaving 3 bases of the junction unmatched. CDR3 length: 14 amino acids.

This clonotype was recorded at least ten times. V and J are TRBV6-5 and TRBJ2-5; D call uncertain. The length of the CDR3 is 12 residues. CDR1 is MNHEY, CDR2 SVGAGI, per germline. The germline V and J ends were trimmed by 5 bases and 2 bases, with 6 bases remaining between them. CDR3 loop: CASSPTQETQYF. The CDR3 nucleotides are TGTGCCAGCAGTCCGACTCAAGAGACCCAGTACTTC.

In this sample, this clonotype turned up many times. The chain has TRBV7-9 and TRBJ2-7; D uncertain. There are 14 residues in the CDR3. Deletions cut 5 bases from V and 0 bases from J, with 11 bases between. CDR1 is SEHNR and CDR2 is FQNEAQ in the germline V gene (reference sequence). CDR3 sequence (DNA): TGTGCCAGCAGCCCCCGGTTGAGCTCCTACGAGCAGTACTTC. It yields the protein CASSPRLSSYEQYF.